This TCR beta chain was documented in a study of regulatory T cells in long-lasting Graves disease. Overall study findings and caveats: Since the sample size was small, accuracy may have been reduced. When disease was persistent, TRBV28, TRBJ1-2 and TRBJ2-5 were the favored segments. Persistent Graves' patients possessed reduced TCR diversity relative to recently diagnosed ones.

Germline lookup yields CDR1 MNHEY and CDR2 SVGAGI. The CDR3 contains 17 residues. V shed 0 bases and J shed 5 bases, with 19 bases lying between them. The time point: persistent/refractory GD, antithyroid drugs over 5 years with positive TRAb. With RNA extracted from PBMCs as input, the TCR library was made. An endocrinology department in Xi'an, China, supplied the patients. Combining iRepertoire HTBI primers with Arm-PCR of CDR3 regions, the authors built TCR beta libraries. TCRdb ran MiXCR on the multiplex PCR reads and lists one entry per CDR3 protein. Of approximately 400,000 distinct CDR3 sequences listed, about 20% are singletons. This clonotype has just a few counts. Antigen unknown.

The J gene is TRBJ2-5, the V gene TRBV6-5; the D gene is possibly TRBD2 (6 bases). This TCR came from a female donor with Graves disease. This specimen consisted of peripheral blood mononuclear cells (PBMCs), obtained when the disease was refractory, from a patient treated with antithyroid drugs. The CDR3 region has the DNA TGTGCCAGCAGTTACTCGGCGGGAAGAAGGACGGCGGAGACCCAGTACTTC. Protein: CASSYSAGRRTAETQYF.